Each of the 24 T cell receptor beta chains below was sequenced from the same sample in a study of tumor and adjacent non-tumor tissue in lung cancer. The template was RNA from unsorted bulk tissue. A modified ARM-PCR protocol with three rounds of nested PCR amplified TCRbeta. Using its own MiXCR run on the multiplex PCR reads, TCRdb lists one record per CDR3 protein. The data show over 85,000 distinct CDR3 sequences, with approximately 80% seen just once and 20% to 25% held by the top ten. Sample: lung tumor tissue. The receptor source for this set is a man between 65 and 80 years old with non-small cell lung cancer.

V and J are TRBV4-3 and TRBJ2-1; 7 bases align to TRBD2. The V gene end was trimmed by 9 bases and the J gene end by 10 bases; junction bases not matched to a gene: 18. The CDR3 is 15 residues long. Germline V gene lookup returns CDR1 LGHNA and CDR2 YSLEER. The chain's CDR3 is CASNQAPSGGREQFF. The CDR3 DNA follows: TGCGCCAGTAACCAAGCCCCTAGCGGAGGAAGGGAGCAGTTCTTC.

Notes on this clonotype: Mismatch with germline at one junction end may stem from a read error. V gene TRBV6-5 combines with J gene TRBJ2-1, with D tentatively TRBD2 (6 bases). Per the germline V gene, CDR1 is MNHEY and CDR2 is SVGAGI. This CDR3 region has 14 residues. CDR3 DNA sequence: TGTGCTAGCAGTTACGGGGGATCCTACGATGAGCAGTTCTTC. Amino acids: CASSYGGSYDEQFF.

This sequence joins TRBV6-6 and TRBJ2-3, with 7 bases lining up with TRBD1. CDR1 and CDR2 (germline): MNHNY, SVGAGI (reference sequence). This CDR3 comprises 17 residues. Trimming cost V 2 bases and J 2 bases; bases outside gene matches: 10. The CDR3 DNA reads as TGTGCCAGCAGTTACCATCCAGAGAGGGGGCACACAGATACGCAGTATTTT. Translation: CASSYHPERGHTDTQYF.

Details on this clonotype: One end of the junction is discordant with germline, which a read error may explain. V gene TRBV6-4 combines with J gene TRBJ1-1; D remains unclear. CDR1 is MRHNA and CDR2 is SNTAGT in the germline V gene. CDR3 length equals 14 residues. DNA of the CDR3: TGTGCCTGCAGTCCGGGAGGAGTGAACACTGAAGCTTTCTTT. Its translation: CACSPGGVNTEAFF.

A remark on this clonotype: Relative to the germline gene, one junction end is altered; a read error may explain this. The chain couples TRBV4-2 to TRBJ1-1; the D is unclear. From germline, CDR1 is LGHNA and CDR2 YNFKEQ. The CDR3 spans 13 residues. The CDR3 DNA sequence: TGTGCCAGCAGCAGAGATCGAGGGCTTGAAGTTTTCTTT. It encodes CASSRDRGLEVFF.

A remark on this clonotype: This may be a read error, as it is one base from a much larger clone. This sequence joins TRBV12-3 or TRBV12-4 and TRBJ1-2, with 8 positions matching TRBD1. This CDR3 region has 14 residues. The CDR3 is CVSRPGQVNYGYTF. CDR3 coding DNA: TGTGTCAGCAGGCCGGGACAGGTGAACTATGGCTACACCTTC.

As regards this clonotype: At one end, the junction sequence differs from germline, possibly due to a read error. The rearrangement uses TRBV28 and TRBJ2-6, with D perhaps being TRBD1 or TRBD2 (6 bases each). The CDR3 totals 15 residues. Germline V CDR1 and CDR2: MDHEN, SYDVKM. The CDR3: CASSLPGARANILTF. CDR3 in DNA: TGTGCCAGCAGCCTCCCGGGGGCTAGGGCCAACATCCTGACTTTC.

Concerning this clonotype: The junction departs from germline at one end; a sequencing error may be responsible. The V gene is TRBV6-6, the J gene TRBJ2-2, with D tentatively TRBD1 or TRBD2 (6 bases each). Germline lookup yields CDR1 MNHNY and CDR2 SVGAGI (reference sequence). The CDR3 extends over 16 amino acids. The CDR3 here is CASNYRGGRATGELFF. The CDR3 DNA follows: TGTGCCAGCAATTACCGAGGGGGGCGGGCCACCGGAGAGCTGTTTTTT.

To note about this clonotype: One junction end does not reproduce the germline sequence, and a read error may be involved. The chain couples TRBV11-1 to TRBJ2-1; D perhaps matches TRBD1 (5 bases). There are 14 residues in the CDR3. CDR1 is SGHAT and CDR2 is FQDESV in the germline V gene (reference sequence). This chain's CDR3 is CTSSLVTRVDEQFF. CDR3 DNA: TGTACCAGTAGCTTAGTTACCAGGGTCGATGAGCAGTTCTTC.

Comment on this clonotype: A much larger clonotype is one base distant, so this may be a read error. The V gene is TRBV24-1, the J gene TRBJ1-5; the D is unclear. The CDR3 has 14 residues. Per germline, CDR1 KGHDR and CDR2 SFDVKD. Here the CDR3 reads CVTSDLHSYQPQHF. The CDR3 DNA follows: TGTGTCACCAGTGATTTACACAGCTATCAGCCCCAGCATTTT.

About this clonotype itself: Compared with germline, one end of the junction differs, possibly owing to a read error. The rearrangement joins TRBV6-6 to TRBJ2-1, with 11 bases that match TRBD2. Germline CDR1 reads MNHNY; CDR2 reads SVGAGI (reference sequence). CDR3 length: 16 amino acids. In DNA, the CDR3 is TGTGCCAGCAGTTACTCGCGGGGACTAGCGGCTAATGAGCAGCCCTTC. Translation: CASSYSRGLAANEQPF.

This clonotype has a single count. An end of the junction does not agree with germline; a read error may underlie this. The chain recombines TRBV29-1 with TRBJ2-7; 10 nucleotides align to TRBD2. The CDR3 extends over 11 amino acids. Germline values: CDR1 SQVTM, CDR2 ANQGSEA. CDR3 sequence (DNA): TGCGGCGTTAGGACTAGCGGCATGGTTTTTTTC. Its protein product is CGVRTSGMVFF.

As concerns this clonotype: A much larger clone lies one base from this, so it may be a read error. The rearrangement links TRBV28 to TRBJ1-2, with D possibly matching TRBD1 (6 bases). The germline V and J ends were trimmed by 3 bases and 7 bases, with 15 bases remaining between them. This CDR3 spans 14 amino acids. Per germline, CDR1 MDHEN and CDR2 SYDVKM. CDR3 sequence: CASSLGTMEGGYTF. The CDR3 DNA reads as TGTGCCAGCAGTTTGGGGACAATGGAAGGTGGCTACACCTTC.

Details on this clonotype: The junction departs from germline at one end; a sequencing error may be responsible. V gene TRBV20-1 combines with J gene TRBJ2-7; the D gene is possibly TRBD1 (5 bases). Germline V gives CDR1 DFQATT, CDR2 SNEGSKA (reference sequence). The length of the CDR3 is 14 residues. The CDR3 loop is CSARVAGHFYERYF. The CDR3 nucleotides read TGCAGTGCTAGAGTAGCAGGACACTTCTACGAGCGGTACTTC.

This clonotype came up once. The final CDR3 position lacks the conserved phenylalanine or tryptophan, pointing to a likely read error. No DNA is shown, since the ends of the CDR3 on it are uncertain; the CDR3 is the one TCRdb lists. The rearrangement joins TRBV11-2 to TRBJ2-3; TRBD1 was called by the table and not checked on the DNA. The germline V gene has CDR1 SGHAT and CDR2 FQNNGV. Including both end residues, the CDR3 is 15 amino acids long. CDR3: CSSSLGPGGADTQYL.

As to this clonotype: The junction differs from germline at one of its ends, possibly a read error. The chain uses TRBV10-3 and TRBJ1-4; no firm D call. In germline, CDR1 is ENHRY, CDR2 SYGVKD. This CDR3 comprises 15 residues. CDR3 nucleotides: TGTGCCTTCAGTGATCGGGGTGGTTATAATGAAAAACTGTTTTTT. Its protein is CAFSDRGGYNEKLFF.

As for this clonotype: No conserved phenylalanine or tryptophan ends this CDR3, so it is likely a read error. This chain uses TRBV10-2 with TRBJ2-2; 7 bases agree with TRBD1. J gave up 2 bases and V 7 bases, and 4 bases lay outside the gene matches. Germline V gene lookup returns CDR1 WSHSY and CDR2 SAAADI. The CDR3 consists of 14 residues. CDR3 bases: TGCGCCAGCAAGAGGGACAGTAACACCGGGGAGCTGTTTTAT. Encoded protein: CASKRDSNTGELFY.

This clonotype was seen once. Being one base from a much bigger clone, this may be a read error. The conserved phenylalanine or tryptophan normally closing the CDR3 is absent here, so this likely arose from a read error. V is TRBV20-1 and J is TRBJ2-5; maybe TRBD1 (5 bases). The CDR3 totals 12 residues. CDR1 and CDR2 (germline): DFQATT, SNEGSKA (reference sequence). V was cut by 2 bases and J by 4 bases, with 8 bases left in between. The CDR3 is CSARPRAETQYL. DNA of the CDR3: TGCAGTGCTAGACCCAGGGCAGAGACCCAGTACCTC.

Points on this clonotype: Mismatch with germline at one junction end may stem from a read error. The rearrangement uses TRBV20-1 and TRBJ2-7, with unresolved D. CDR3 size: 13 residues. Germline V lookup: CDR1 DFQATT, CDR2 SNEGSKA (reference sequence). The CDR3 DNA is TGCAGTGATAGGCTTCCGCTCCTGGACGAGGAGTACTTC. This gives the protein CSDRLPLLDEEYF.

With respect to this clonotype: The junction differs from germline at one of its ends, possibly a read error. This chain connects TRBV10-2 to TRBJ1-1; possible D gene TRBD1, 5 bases. The CDR3 extends over 12 amino acids. Germline CDR1 WSHSY, CDR2 SAAADI. The CDR3 loop reads CASRDRGADASF. CDR3 bases: TGCGCCAGCAGGGATAGGGGCGCCGATGCTTCCTTT.

A note on this clonotype: One end of the junction does not line up with germline, which may come from a read error. This rearrangement joins TRBV4-1 to TRBJ2-1; TRBD2 matches at 9 bases. Germline assignment: CDR1 MGHRA and CDR2 YSYEKL. The CDR3 is 16 residues long. The CDR3 DNA sequence: TGCGCCTGCAGTCGAACCAGGACTAGCGCAAACAATGAGCAGTTCTTC. The encoded protein is CACSRTRTSANNEQFF.

The J gene is TRBJ1-6, the V gene TRBV6-5; the D is unclear. The CDR3 contains 15 residues. Germline-derived CDR1 and CDR2 are MNHEY and SVGAGI. CDR3 sequence: CTSNYSDGKNSPLHF. The CDR3 DNA reads TGTACTAGCAATTATTCCGACGGTAAAAATTCACCCCTCCACTTT.

Remarks on this clonotype: The CDR3 carries no conserved terminal phenylalanine or tryptophan, so it likely arises from a read error. V gene TRBV5-5 combines with J gene TRBJ2-5; a possible D gene is TRBD2 (6 bases). Trimming took off 5 bases at V and 3 bases at J, with 11 bases between the two ends. Germline loops: CDR1 SGHKS, CDR2 YYEKEE (reference sequence). There are 13 residues in the CDR3. The CDR3 region is CASSLWGEETQYL. The CDR3 coding sequence is TGTGCCAGCAGTCTCTGGGGGGAAGAGACCCAGTACTTA.

The chain is built from TRBV14 and TRBJ2-7, with D perhaps matching TRBD2 (6 bases). The CDR3 covers 16 residues. Germline V gene lookup returns CDR1 SGHDN and CDR2 FVKESK. With 2 bases removed from V and 0 bases from J, the gap between germline ends came to 14 bases. CDR3 coding DNA: TGTGCCAGCAGCCAACATGACGGGAGAAGCTCCTACGAGCAGTACTTC. Its translation is CASSQHDGRSSYEQYF. Full variable domain (rest looked up from reference TRBV14 and TRBJ2-7): EAGVTQFPSHSVIEKGQTVTLRCDPISGHDNLYWYRRVMGKEIKFLLHFVKESKQDESGMPNNRFLAERTGGTYSTLKVQPAELEDSGVYFCASSQHDGRSSYEQYFGPGTRLTVT.